The 29 T cell receptor beta chains below were found in one sample sequenced in a study of blood T cell repertoires in COVID-19. The repertoire was sequenced with immunoSEQ multiplex PCR; TCRdb's copy has only in-frame clones and lacks some. In the table there are under 150,000 clones, more than 80% of which are singletons. The sequenced sample was peripheral blood. These receptors all stem from an elderly woman in a cohort sampled during active or convalescent COVID-19.

This clone has a handful of counts. V usage is TRBV11-2 and J usage is TRBJ2-2, with 11 positions matching TRBD2. The CDR3 extends over 15 amino acids. Trimming took 6 bases from V and 6 from J; bases not matched to a gene: 6. Germline assignment: CDR1 SGHAT and CDR2 FQNNGV. The CDR3 DNA sequence: TGTGCCAGCAGAAGACTAGCGGGGTCTTCCGGGGAGCTGTTTTTT. Encoded protein: CASRRLAGSSGELFF.

The CDR3 nucleotides are TGTGCCAGCAGTGAATATAAGGGGGGGCTGGACTATGGCTACACCTTC. This gives the protein CASSEYKGGLDYGYTF. The genes are TRBV2 and TRBJ1-2, with a weak D call TRBD1 (6 bases). Trimming took 2 bases from V and 3 from J, leaving 16 bases between them. The CDR3 has 16 residues. Germline loops: CDR1 SNHLY, CDR2 FYNNEI. Filled out from reference TRBV2 and TRBJ1-2, the complete variable domain reads EPEVTQTPSHQVTQMGQEVILRCVPISNHLYFYWYRQILGQKVEFLVSFYNNEISEKSEIFDDQFSVERPDGSNFTLKIRSTKLEDSAMYFCASSEYKGGLDYGYTFGSGTRLTVV.

V is TRBV5-4 and J is TRBJ1-4; a possible D gene is TRBD1 (6 bases). CDR1 and CDR2 from the germline V gene are SGHNT and YYREEE (reference sequence). The CDR3 sequence is 14 residues long. Trimming removed 1 base at V and 7 bases at J, with 11 bases between. The CDR3 region has the DNA TGTGCCAGCAGCTTGCCAGGGGCCCCTGAAAAACTGTTTTTT. As protein: CASSLPGAPEKLFF.

The V and J genes are TRBV21-1 and TRBJ2-7; TRBD2, the table's D call, was not compared with the DNA. TRBV21-1 is a pseudogene. The CDR3 is 18 residues long. The CDR3 region is CASSKFLSGGSSSYEQYV. The DNA for the CDR3 is TGTGCCAGCAGCAAATTCTTAAGCGGGGGGTCAAGCTCCTACGAGCAGTACGTC.

This chain connects TRBV3-1 (or the pseudogene TRBV3-2) to TRBJ2-3; D is possibly TRBD2 (5 bases). The length of the CDR3 is 15 residues. V lost 3 bases to trimming and J lost 2 bases, with 12 bases between them. Germline-derived CDR1 and CDR2 are LGHDT and YNNKEL (reference sequence). CDR3 residues: CASSQDPLATDTQYF. The DNA for the CDR3 is TGTGCCAGCAGCCAGGATCCGCTAGCCACAGATACGCAGTATTTT.

The genes are TRBV24-1 and TRBJ2-1, with 12 nucleotides matching TRBD2. The CDR3 totals 16 residues. The trim removed 4 bases at V and 8 bases at J, leaving 8 bases unmatched. The germline V gene encodes CDR1 KGHDR and CDR2 SFDVKD. The CDR3 DNA reads TGTGCCACCAGTGAGCCTAGCGGGGGGGTATTTGATGAGCAGTTCTTC. Translation gives CATSEPSGGVFDEQFF.

V is TRBV27 and J is TRBJ2-5; 9 bases line up with TRBD1. V was pared by 4 bases and J by 1 base, with 1 base of the junction left unmatched. Germline V lookup: CDR1 MNHEY, CDR2 SMNVEV (reference sequence). CDR3 size: 14 residues. The CDR3 DNA follows: TGTGCCAGCAGTTGGGACAGGGCCCAAGAGACCCAGTACTTC. Its protein product is CASSWDRAQETQYF.

The chain is built from TRBV5-6 and TRBJ1-2; TRBD1 matches 7 bases. From germline, CDR1 is SGHDT and CDR2 YYEEEE. There are 15 residues in the CDR3. J lost 2 bases, V lost 4 bases, and 8 bases had no gene match. CDR3 loop: CASSRDLTGNYGYTF. The CDR3 DNA is TGTGCCAGCAGCCGAGACCTGACAGGGAACTATGGCTACACCTTC.

This chain connects TRBV5-4 to TRBJ1-2; D perhaps matches TRBD1 (5 bases). Per germline, CDR1 SGHNT and CDR2 YYREEE (reference sequence). The CDR3 sequence is 14 residues long. Trimming cost V 4 bases and J 2 bases, with 12 bases left between them. CDR3 DNA: TGTGCCAGCAGCCGGCGGGACGGCAACTATGGCTACACCTTC. Translating it yields CASSRRDGNYGYTF.

This chain connects TRBV3-1 (or the pseudogene TRBV3-2) to TRBJ2-7; D call uncertain. The germline V gene has CDR1 LGHDT and CDR2 YNNKEL (reference sequence). This CDR3 has 12 amino acids. The V gene lost 2 bases and the J gene lost 4 bases, with 6 bases spanning the gap. CDR3 coding DNA: TGTGCCAGCAGCCAAAGTACATACGAGCAGTACTTC. It yields the protein CASSQSTYEQYF.

The chain employs TRBV29-1 and TRBJ1-1; D uncertain. V lost 3 bases, J lost 5 bases, and 13 bases lay in between. Germline V gives CDR1 SQVTM, CDR2 ANQGSEA. The CDR3 has 13 amino acids. For the CDR3, the DNA is TGCAGCGTTGACCGGGGAAGAAGGACTGAAGCTTTCTTT. As protein: CSVDRGRRTEAFF.

The rearrangement links TRBV4-3 to TRBJ1-2, with D maybe TRBD1 (5 bases). The germline V gene encodes CDR1 LGHNA and CDR2 YSLEER. This CDR3 contains 15 residues. Trimming cost V 0 bases and J 2 bases, with 10 bases left between them. In DNA, the CDR3 is TGCGCCAGCAGCCAAGATCAGGGCAGGAACTATGGCTACACCTTC. Translating it yields CASSQDQGRNYGYTF.

V usage is TRBV12-3 or TRBV12-4 and J usage is TRBJ1-2; maybe TRBD1 (6 bases). V lost 6 bases to trimming and J lost 7 bases, with 15 bases between them. This CDR3 is 13 amino acids long. The CDR3 DNA is TGTGCCAGCAGCCCCCCCGGGGGGCCTGGCTACACCTTC. Protein sequence: CASSPPGGPGYTF.

The chain couples TRBV6-6 to TRBJ2-7; a possible D gene is TRBD2 (5 bases). Germline CDR1 MNHNY, CDR2 SVGAGI (reference sequence). The CDR3 length is 14 residues. The V end lost 5 bases, the J end lost 4 bases, and 15 bases lay between the germline ends. CDR3 protein: CASSPDLAAYEQYV. The DNA of the CDR3 is TGTGCCAGCAGTCCGGATCTAGCCGCGTACGAGCAGTACGTC.

The chain links TRBV6-5 to TRBJ1-2; D is undetermined. This CDR3 has 16 residues. Looked up from germline, CDR1 is MNHEY and CDR2 is SVGAGI. The ends were cut back, 4 bases at V and 0 bases at J, with 15 bases in the middle. In nucleotides, the CDR3 is TGTGCCAGCAGTTCGGAGTATTCTGGTGCTAACTATGGCTACACCTTC. Its translation is CASSSEYSGANYGYTF.

The chain links TRBV9 to TRBJ2-3; TRBD1 aligns across 9 bases. The CDR3 totals 17 residues. Germline-derived CDR1 and CDR2 are SGDLS and YYNGEE. V lost 0 bases to trimming and J lost 4 bases; unmatched junction nucleotides: 9. This CDR3 reads CASSVGPGTGPSDTQYF. The CDR3 DNA sequence: TGTGCCAGCAGCGTAGGTCCCGGGACAGGGCCATCAGATACGCAGTATTTT.

The chain is built from TRBV14 and TRBJ2-2, with 7 bases that match TRBD1. The V and J ends lost 5 bases and 6 bases, in that order; junction bases with no gene match: 9. This CDR3 region has 15 residues. Looked up from germline, CDR1 is SGHDN and CDR2 is FVKESK. The CDR3 nucleotides read TGTGCCAGCAGCTCTTGGACAGGATTCGCCGGGGAGCTGTTTTTT. Its protein is CASSSWTGFAGELFF.

The rearrangement links TRBV5-1 to TRBJ2-7; 7 nucleotides agree with TRBD1. The ends lost 4 bases at V and 6 bases at J; junction bases unmatched: 13. Germline V gene sequence: CDR1 SGHRS, CDR2 YFSETQ. The CDR3 spans 15 residues. CDR3 sequence: CASSPGTSQGVEQYV. DNA of the CDR3: TGCGCCAGCAGCCCCGGGACCTCCCAGGGGGTCGAGCAGTACGTC.

The rearrangement links TRBV18 to TRBJ2-3; 10 bases match TRBD1. V was pared by 3 bases and J by 4 bases, with 10 bases of the junction left unmatched. This CDR3 contains 17 residues. Looked up from germline, CDR1 is KGHSH and CDR2 is LQKENI. The CDR3 nucleotides are TGTGCCAGCTCACCGCGGGGACAGGGGAGTAAACCAGATACGCAGTATTTT. The encoded protein is CASSPRGQGSKPDTQYF.

The gene calls are TRBV28 and TRBJ2-5; 7 bases agree with TRBD2. The CDR3 length is 15 residues. Germline V gene sequence: CDR1 MDHEN, CDR2 SYDVKM. V lost 2 bases, J lost 5 bases, and 8 bases stayed unmatched. CDR3 nucleotide sequence: TGTGCCAGCAGTTTAGTTGGCCAGGGAGGGGAGACCCAGTACTTC. It encodes CASSLVGQGGETQYF.

The CDR3 DNA reads as TGTGCCAGCAGCTTAGCGCCTGGAGGGGAGACCCAGTACTTC. It yields the protein CASSLAPGGETQYF. This chain links TRBV7-8 with TRBJ2-5; D is possibly TRBD2 (6 bases). Looked up from germline, CDR1 is SGHVS and CDR2 is FQNEAQ. This CDR3 has 14 amino acids. Deletions cut 0 bases from V and 5 bases from J, with 10 bases between.

The gene calls are TRBV24-1 and TRBJ2-2; 13 nucleotides line up with TRBD2. Germline V gene sequence: CDR1 KGHDR, CDR2 SFDVKD. The trim removed 4 bases at V and 3 bases at J, leaving 7 bases unmatched. The CDR3 sequence is 18 residues long. The CDR3 spells CATSEPGLAGRHTGELFF. CDR3 DNA sequence: TGTGCCACCAGTGAACCGGGACTAGCGGGGAGACACACCGGGGAGCTGTTTTTT.

J is TRBJ2-3 and V is TRBV7-2; 9 bases are a match to TRBD1. Germline lookup yields CDR1 SGHTA and CDR2 FQGNSA. V shed 5 bases and J 3 bases; nucleotides not matched to a gene: 6. The CDR3 extends over 15 amino acids. The chain's CDR3 is CASSAYRGHTDTQYF. CDR3 bases: TGTGCCAGCAGCGCCTACAGGGGGCATACAGATACGCAGTATTTT.

This rearrangement joins TRBV29-1 to TRBJ1-2; 7 bases line up with TRBD1. J was trimmed by 6 bases and V by 7 bases; bases with no gene match: 5. The CDR3 is 11 residues long. CDR1 and CDR2 (germline): SQVTM, ANQGSEA. CDR3 loop: CSGAQGDGYTF. CDR3 nucleotide sequence: TGCAGCGGAGCCCAGGGGGATGGCTACACCTTC.

The chain uses TRBV7-2 and TRBJ2-7, with a weak D call TRBD1 (6 bases). The germline V gene encodes CDR1 SGHTA and CDR2 FQGNSA. The germline V and J ends were trimmed by 4 bases and 4 bases, with 29 bases remaining between them. This CDR3 has 19 amino acids. The CDR3 sequence is CASSSQSKPRQVVRYEQYF. CDR3 coding DNA: TGTGCCAGCAGCTCCCAAAGCAAACCCCGACAGGTGGTGAGGTACGAGCAGTACTTC. The full variable domain, completed using reference TRBV7-2 and TRBJ2-7, is GAGVSQSPSNKVTEKGKDVELRCDPISGHTALYWYRQSLGQGLEFLIYFQGNSAPDKSGLPSDRFSAERTGGSVSTLTIQRTQQEDSAVYLCASSSQSKPRQVVRYEQYFGPGTRLTVT.

V gene TRBV11-2 combines with J gene TRBJ2-5; 8 bases line up with TRBD2. The CDR3 runs to 15 residues. Trimming at V came to 6 bases and at J to 0 bases, leaving 6 bases not matched to a gene. Per the germline V gene, CDR1 is SGHAT and CDR2 is FQNNGV. CDR3 nucleotides: TGTGCCAGCAGACAAAGAGCGGGGGACCAAGAGACCCAGTACTTC. Translating it yields CASRQRAGDQETQYF. Complete variable domain (other parts from reference TRBV11-2 and TRBJ2-5): EAGVAQSPRYKIIEKRQSVAFWCNPISGHATLYWYQQILGQGPKLLIQFQNNGVVDDSQLPKDRFSAERLKGVDSTLKIQPAKLEDSAVYLCASRQRAGDQETQYFGPGTRLLVL.

The V call is TRBV7-2, the J call TRBJ1-5, with D possibly being TRBD1 (5 bases). Germline CDR1 reads SGHTA; CDR2 reads FQGNSA. CDR3 size: 15 residues. V dropped 5 bases and J dropped 6 bases, with 17 bases sitting between them. CDR3 residues: CASSPRRGGSQPQHF. CDR3 nucleotide sequence: TGTGCCAGCAGCCCCCGGCGGGGGGGAAGTCAGCCCCAGCATTTT.

Here the CDR3 DNA reads TGTGCCGGGTATTCTGGGGCCAACGTCCTGACTTTC. It yields the protein CAGYSGANVLTF. The V call is TRBV12-5, the J call TRBJ2-6; D uncertain. This CDR3 has 12 residues. Per the germline V gene, CDR1 is LGHNT and CDR2 is FRNRAP.

This clone appeared a few times. This chain uses TRBV5-8 with TRBJ1-6, with D possibly being TRBD1 (6 bases). Germline V gives CDR1 SGHTS, CDR2 YDEGEE. The CDR3 length is 15 residues. Trimming stripped 7 bases from V and 9 bases from J, with 20 bases between. The CDR3 sequence is CASPHRASVGSPLHF. CDR3 sequence (DNA): TGTGCCAGCCCCCACAGGGCCTCGGTCGGTTCACCCCTCCACTTT.